The 21 T cell receptor beta chains listed next were all sequenced from one sample in a study of blood T cell repertoires in COVID-19. Assay used: immunoSEQ multiplex PCR; TCRdb lists only in-frame clones, some missing. This table has about 230,000 clones, over 80% appearing once. The sample taken for sequencing was peripheral blood. These receptors originate from a man in his forties with acute or convalescent COVID-19.

V is TRBV27 and J is TRBJ2-1; 13 nucleotides agree with TRBD2. V trimming: 5 bases; J trimming: 6 bases; junction bases outside the gene matches: 4. This CDR3 is built from 15 residues. Germline CDR1 MNHEY, CDR2 SMNVEV (reference sequence). CDR3 in DNA: TGTGCCAGCAGTACCCGGACTAGCGGGGGCAATGAGCAGTTCTTC. Its translation: CASSTRTSGGNEQFF.

The chain carries TRBV5-5 and TRBJ1-6; D is undetermined. Germline V gene data show CDR1 as SGHKS and CDR2 as YYEKEE (reference sequence). V was clipped by 0 bases and J by 7 bases, with 11 bases between them. This CDR3 has 15 amino acids. DNA of the CDR3: TGTGCCAGCAGCTTGGTTCGGGAACCAAATTCACCCCTCCACTTT. Residues: CASSLVREPNSPLHF.

V usage is TRBV7-2 and J usage is TRBJ2-6; weak D call: TRBD2 (5 bases). Trimming removed 2 bases at V and 1 base at J, with 15 bases between. The CDR3 runs 18 residues. Germline-derived CDR1 and CDR2 are SGHTA and FQGNSA. The DNA of the CDR3 is TGTGCCAGCAGCTTACTGAGAGGGTCCCAATCTGGGGCCAACGTCCTGACTTTC. Protein sequence: CASSLLRGSQSGANVLTF.

This sequence joins TRBV11-2 and TRBJ2-5; D uncertain. V was shortened by 1 base and J by 0 bases, with 12 bases between the two germline ends. Germline CDR1 SGHAT, CDR2 FQNNGV. This CDR3 has 16 amino acids. In DNA form, the CDR3 reads TGTGCCAGCAGCTTAGCCGGCCAGGCCTACCAAGAGACCCAGTACTTC. Its protein is CASSLAGQAYQETQYF. The full variable domain, in which reference TRBV11-2 and TRBJ2-5 provide the parts outside the CDR3, is EAGVAQSPRYKIIEKRQSVAFWCNPISGHATLYWYQQILGQGPKLLIQFQNNGVVDDSQLPKDRFSAERLKGVDSTLKIQPAKLEDSAVYLCASSLAGQAYQETQYFGPGTRLLVL.

The chain links TRBV30 to TRBJ1-2; 8 nucleotides match TRBD1. The germline CDR1 and CDR2 sequences are GTSNPN and SVGIG (reference sequence). Losses at the gene ends were 7 bases for V and 11 bases for J; bases not matched to a gene: 9. The CDR3 runs to 11 residues. The CDR3 DNA sequence: TGTGCCTCAGGACAGGGAGTAAGTTACACCTTC. Translated, it gives CASGQGVSYTF.

This chain links TRBV7-2 with TRBJ2-3; 10 nucleotides align to TRBD2. Germline V gene lookup returns CDR1 SGHTA and CDR2 FQGNSA. There are 15 residues in the CDR3. V gave up 5 bases and J gave up 4 bases; unmatched junction bases: 6. CDR3: CASSGSGRTSDTQYF. The CDR3 DNA follows: TGTGCCAGCAGCGGTAGCGGGAGGACGTCAGATACGCAGTATTTT. The variable domain in full, with the rest retrieved from reference TRBV7-2 and TRBJ2-3, is GAGVSQSPSNKVTEKGKDVELRCDPISGHTALYWYRQSLGQGLEFLIYFQGNSAPDKSGLPSDRFSAERTGGSVSTLTIQRTQQEDSAVYLCASSGSGRTSDTQYFGPGTRLTVL.

The chain uses TRBV6-1 and TRBJ2-5, with 13 positions matching TRBD2. This CDR3 is 16 amino acids long. Germline CDR1 MNHNS, CDR2 SASEGT. V shed 4 bases, J shed 7 bases, and the junction held 9 bases outside the gene matches. The CDR3 nucleotides read TGTGCCAGCAGTGTTGGGACTAGCGGGGCGAGGGGGACCCAGTACTTC. The encoded protein is CASSVGTSGARGTQYF.

The V and J genes are TRBV6-5 and TRBJ2-3; TRBD2 agrees at 9 bases. This CDR3 contains 15 residues. The V segment lost 5 bases and the J segment 1 base; nucleotides outside the gene matches: 4. From germline, CDR1 is MNHEY and CDR2 SVGAGI. The CDR3 DNA reads as TGTGCCAGCAGTCTCCGGACTAGCGGCACAGATACGCAGTATTTT. It codes for CASSLRTSGTDTQYF.

The rearrangement links TRBV2 to TRBJ2-2; D possibly corresponds to TRBD2 (5 bases). The CDR3 consists of 14 residues. Trimming removed 4 bases from V and 5 bases from J, with 11 bases in between. Germline assignment: CDR1 SNHLY and CDR2 FYNNEI. In DNA, the CDR3 is TGTGCCAGCAGTGGGACCAGAGGGACCGGGGAGCTGTTTTTT. This gives the protein CASSGTRGTGELFF.

This rearrangement joins TRBV11-2 to TRBJ2-7; 10 nucleotides line up with TRBD2. The length of the CDR3 is 15 residues. V gave up 3 bases and J gave up 7 bases; unmatched junction bases: 9. The germline gives CDR1 SGHAT, CDR2 FQNNGV. For the CDR3, the DNA is TGTGCCAGCAGCTTCTTTTCTAGCGGGAGATATGAGCAGTACTTC. It translates to CASSFFSSGRYEQYF.

This chain connects TRBV11-2 to TRBJ2-1; TRBD1 matches 8 bases. The CDR3 length is 15 residues. CDR1 is SGHAT, CDR2 FQNNGV, per germline. With 2 bases clipped from V and 4 bases from J, the junction kept 4 bases outside the gene matches. In DNA, the CDR3 is TGTGCCAGCAGCTTATTTGGACAGGGTTACAATGAGCAGTTCTTC. Translation gives CASSLFGQGYNEQFF.

The chain has TRBV11-3 and TRBJ1-1, with TRBD1 matching over 8 bases. V lost 1 base to trimming and J lost 10 bases; unmatched junction nucleotides: 8. Germline loops: CDR1 SGHNT, CDR2 YENEEA. The CDR3 spans 14 residues. The CDR3 DNA is TGTGCCAGCAGCTTAGGGGGACAGGCGGGACGAGCTTTCTTT. Translated: CASSLGGQAGRAFF.

The chain employs TRBV5-1 and TRBJ1-2, with 7 bases fitting TRBD1. CDR1 and CDR2 (germline): SGHRS, YFSETQ. The CDR3 length is 13 residues. V dropped 4 bases and J dropped 5; count of bases not matched to a gene: 5. The chain's CDR3 is CASSPGQQYGYTF. The CDR3 DNA reads TGCGCCAGCAGCCCGGGACAGCAATATGGCTACACCTTC.

The CDR3 sequence: CASSTLGQEGYGYTF. Here the CDR3 DNA reads TGTGCCAGTAGTACCCTGGGGCAGGAAGGGTATGGCTACACCTTC. The V call is TRBV19, the J call TRBJ1-2; D possibly corresponds to TRBD1 (5 bases). V lost 4 bases and J lost 5, with 17 bases in between. The CDR3 consists of 15 residues. In germline, CDR1 is LNHDA, CDR2 SQIVND (reference sequence). Using reference TRBV19 and TRBJ1-2 for the parts outside the CDR3, the full variable domain is DGGITQSPKYLFRKEGQNVTLSCEQNLNHDAMYWYRQDPGQGLRLIYYSQIVNDFQKGDIAEGYSVSREKKESFPLTVTSAQKNPTAFYLCASSTLGQEGYGYTFGSGTRLTVV.

The sample holds a few counts of this clone. The CDR3 DNA is TGTGCCAGCAGCTTAGCGGCGGGACTGGCATCGGTATACAATGAGCAGTTCTTC. Translation: CASSLAAGLASVYNEQFF. V gene TRBV7-9 combines with J gene TRBJ2-1, with D possibly TRBD2 on 6 matching bases. Germline values: CDR1 SEHNR, CDR2 FQNEAQ (reference sequence). The CDR3 runs 18 residues. Trimming stripped 0 bases from V and 4 bases from J, with 19 bases between.

V and J are TRBV10-3 and TRBJ1-1, with D hard to call. In germline, CDR1 is ENHRY, CDR2 SYGVKD. V shed 11 bases and J shed 8 bases, with 18 bases lying between them. The CDR3 is made up of 12 amino acids. The CDR3 nucleotides are TGTGCCGTCGCTACGAACCCACCCGAAGCTTTCTTT. The encoded protein is CAVATNPPEAFF.

The chain uses TRBV6-5 and TRBJ1-1, with a weak D call TRBD1 (5 bases). The germline V gene encodes CDR1 MNHEY and CDR2 SVGAGI. The V end was cut by 2 bases, the J end by 4 bases, with 11 bases between. This CDR3 contains 14 residues. DNA for the CDR3: TGTGCCAGCAGTTACCTGGGGCTGGGCACTGAAGCTTTCTTT. This translates into CASSYLGLGTEAFF.

This clone was counted a few times. The chain couples TRBV23-1 to TRBJ2-7, with D maybe TRBD2 (6 bases). TRBV23-1 is identified as an open reading frame with a role that is uncertain. V lost 3 bases to trimming and J lost 3 bases, with 18 bases between them. There are 16 residues in the CDR3. The CDR3 bases are TGCGCCAGCAGTCACCAAGCAGGAGGGCCCTTCTACGAGCAGTACTTC. Residues: CASSHQAGGPFYEQYF.

V is TRBV5-1 and J is TRBJ1-1; TRBD1 matches 8 bases. This CDR3 has 20 amino acids. The germline V gene has CDR1 SGHRS and CDR2 YFSETQ. The ends lost 0 bases at V and 0 bases at J; junction bases unmatched: 16. CDR3 sequence: CASSLGSRGQILSVNTEAFF. The CDR3 DNA reads as TGCGCCAGCAGCTTGGGTTCCAGGGGGCAAATTCTGTCCGTGAACACTGAAGCTTTCTTT.

This clone has ten or more counts. The V and J genes are TRBV18 and TRBJ1-5; D ambiguous. V lost 6 bases to trimming and J lost 1 base, with 10 bases between them. Germline V lookup: CDR1 KGHSH, CDR2 LQKENI. The CDR3 runs 14 residues. The CDR3 loop reads CASSWPGSNQPQHF. The DNA for the CDR3 is TGTGCCAGCTCCTGGCCCGGGAGCAATCAGCCCCAGCATTTT.

The gene calls are TRBV7-2 and TRBJ2-5; 7 nucleotides align to TRBD2. The CDR3 sequence is 16 residues long. J was trimmed by 5 bases and V by 4 bases; bases with no gene match: 13. CDR1 and CDR2 (germline): SGHTA, FQGNSA. DNA for the CDR3: TGTGCCAGCAGCTGGCGTCTAGCGGCGATAGGGGAGACCCAGTACTTC. Translating it yields CASSWRLAAIGETQYF.